This entry features one T cell receptor beta chain sequence. The data are from a study of OX40 agonist ivuxolimab in advanced cancers. As for the study in general: It was ivuxolimab, an agonistic anti-OX40 (CD134) antibody, that patients were treated with. Partial response was recorded in three patients: one hepatocellular carcinoma and two cutaneous melanoma cases. Administration of intravenous ivuxolimab to patients occurred every 2 weeks at 0.01 to 10 mg/kg.

The protocol was immunoSEQ multiplex PCR, while the TCRdb copy is restricted to in-frame clones and leaves out a portion. This sample has roughly 110,000 clones; 91% occur once, and the top ten carry about 1.2%. The length of the CDR3 is 15 residues. Looked up from germline, CDR1 is SNHLY and CDR2 is FYNNEI. Trimming stripped 1 base from V and 2 bases from J, with 8 bases between. The sequence was obtained from an adult with an advanced solid tumor such as melanoma, head and neck, liver or kidney cancer. Sample: CD4+ or CD8+ T cells sorted from blood, taken in a trial of the OX40 agonist ivuxolimab. V is TRBV2 and J is TRBJ2-2, with D tentatively TRBD1 (5 bases). The CDR3 DNA reads TGTGCCAGCAGTGAAGGGGGCGTTAACACCGGGGAGCTGTTTTTT. It codes for CASSEGGVNTGELFF. Filled out from reference TRBV2 and TRBJ2-2, the complete variable domain reads EPEVTQTPSHQVTQMGQEVILRCVPISNHLYFYWYRQILGQKVEFLVSFYNNEISEKSEIFDDQFSVERPDGSNFTLKIRSTKLEDSAMYFCASSEGGVNTGELFFGEGSRLTVL.